Below are 11 T cell receptor beta chains sequenced from a single sample in a study of blood T cell repertoires in COVID-19 (dated by TCRdb to 2020 to 2022). The library was built by means of the immunoSEQ multiplex PCR assay. The table comes from immuneACCESS by way of TCRdb, which keeps in-frame sequences with V and J called. Part of the clones is missing from these tables; in studies checked, under half for an unresolved V gene and the rest for unknown reasons. The sample includes about 200,000 clones, with 89% observed a single time. Together, the top ten hold around 6% of the sample. The material sequenced was peripheral blood. These receptors originate from a man in his fifties or sixties who had recovered from COVID-19.

The rearrangement joins TRBV6-5 to TRBJ2-3, with D perhaps TRBD2 (5 bases). This CDR3 comprises 15 residues. Trimming stripped 6 bases from V and 4 bases from J, with 17 bases between. Germline CDR1 reads MNHEY; CDR2 reads SVGAGI. The CDR3 DNA reads as TGTGCCAGCAGATCAGAGGACTTCGGAGCAGATACGCAGTATTTT. Amino acid sequence: CASRSEDFGADTQYF.

The chain is built from TRBV15 and TRBJ1-2; D unresolved. V was trimmed by 4 bases and J by 7 bases, leaving 13 bases between them. The germline V gene has CDR1 LNHNV and CDR2 YYDKDF (reference sequence). This CDR3 has 13 residues. CDR3 sequence reads: CATSTTSTAGYTF. The DNA for the CDR3 is TGTGCCACCAGCACTACTTCAACAGCTGGCTACACCTTC.

This chain links TRBV7-2 with TRBJ1-2; no reliable D call. Germline V gene lookup returns CDR1 SGHTA and CDR2 FQGNSA. Trimming cost V 2 bases and J 2 bases, with 15 bases left between them. This CDR3 region has 16 residues. CDR3 nucleotides: TGTGCCAGCAGCTTAACCCGGGAGGGAATGAACTATGGCTACACCTTC. Amino acids: CASSLTREGMNYGYTF. Variable domain in full (rest from reference TRBV7-2 and TRBJ1-2): GAGVSQSPSNKVTEKGKDVELRCDPISGHTALYWYRQSLGQGLEFLIYFQGNSAPDKSGLPSDRFSAERTGGSVSTLTIQRTQQEDSAVYLCASSLTREGMNYGYTFGSGTRLTVV.

The V and J genes are TRBV3-1 (or the pseudogene TRBV3-2) and TRBJ2-5, with D possibly TRBD2 on 5 matching bases. There are 16 residues in the CDR3. V dropped 3 bases and J dropped 1 base, with 15 bases sitting between them. Looked up from germline, CDR1 is LGHDT and CDR2 is YNNKEL (reference sequence). CDR3 sequence reads: CASSQRYGLIQETQYF. The DNA for the CDR3 is TGTGCCAGCAGCCAGCGCTACGGACTTATCCAAGAGACCCAGTACTTC.

The chain combines TRBV28 with TRBJ2-7; 8 nucleotides align to TRBD1. Germline V lookup: CDR1 MDHEN, CDR2 SYDVKM. The CDR3 is 15 amino acids. V was clipped by 2 bases and J by 6 bases; unmatched bases: 9. CDR3 bases: TGTGCCAGCAGTTTAATGGGACAGGCGCGTTTCGAGCAGTACTTC. The encoded protein is CASSLMGQARFEQYF. The complete variable domain, with remaining parts taken from reference TRBV28 and TRBJ2-7, reads DVKVTQSSRYLVKRTGEKVFLECVQDMDHENMFWYRQDPGLGLRLIYFSYDVKMKEKGDIPEGYSVSREKKERFSLILESASTNQTSMYLCASSLMGQARFEQYFGPGTRLTVT.

V is TRBV28 and J is TRBJ1-2, with D hard to call. The germline gives CDR1 MDHEN, CDR2 SYDVKM. Trimming left V 6 bases short and J 8 bases short, with 13 bases between. CDR3 length equals 12 residues. The CDR3 region is CASSPTGWGYTF. CDR3 nucleotides: TGTGCCAGCAGCCCGACGGGGTGGGGCTACACCTTC.

This chain connects TRBV5-1 to TRBJ1-2; 7 positions match TRBD1. The CDR3 is made up of 15 amino acids. The junction had 13 bases not matched to a gene; V was cut back by 5 bases and J by 6 bases. The germline V gene has CDR1 SGHRS and CDR2 YFSETQ. The CDR3 here is CASRVQTGNTDGYTF. For the CDR3, the DNA is TGCGCCAGCAGGGTCCAGACAGGGAATACGGATGGCTACACCTTC.

As DNA, the CDR3 is TGTGCCAGCAGTGAAACTATTCCTCCTCGGATGTGGGAGCAGTACTTC. Amino acids: CASSETIPPRMWEQYF. The chain uses TRBV6-1 and TRBJ2-7; no clear D gene. The CDR3 covers 16 residues. Germline values: CDR1 MNHNS, CDR2 SASEGT. Trimming shortened V by 2 bases and J by 7 bases, and 21 bases separated the two germline ends.

V usage is TRBV12-3 or TRBV12-4 and J usage is TRBJ2-7, with 8 bases matching TRBD1. CDR3 size: 13 residues. J was trimmed by 1 base and V by 6 bases; bases with no gene match: 2. CDR3 loop: CASRTGASYEQYF. The CDR3 DNA reads as TGTGCCAGCAGGACAGGGGCGTCCTACGAGCAGTACTTC.

This chain connects TRBV7-9 to TRBJ2-7, with 8 bases aligning to TRBD2. The ends lost 4 bases at V and 0 bases at J; junction bases unmatched: 14. CDR3 size: 18 residues. CDR1 and CDR2 (germline): SEHNR, FQNEAQ (reference sequence). Here the CDR3 DNA reads TGTGCCAGCAGCTCTCTGTTGTTGGGGACTAGTGGCTCCTACGAGCAGTACTTC. Translation: CASSSLLLGTSGSYEQYF.

J is TRBJ2-2 and V is TRBV27, with TRBD2 identical over 12 bases. This CDR3 is 15 amino acids long. With 6 bases clipped from V and 5 bases from J, the junction kept 4 bases outside the gene matches. CDR1 MNHEY and CDR2 SMNVEV come from the germline V gene (reference sequence). The CDR3 protein is CASRPGLAGTGELFF. DNA for the CDR3: TGTGCCAGCAGGCCCGGACTAGCGGGGACCGGGGAGCTGTTTTTT.